This passage covers 2 T cell receptor beta chains from one sample sequenced in a study of blood T cell repertoires in COVID-19. Sequenced by immunoSEQ multiplex PCR; TCRdb stores in-frame clones only, minus some. The sample has 150,000 to 200,000 clones, around 74% seen once. The source material was peripheral blood. The receptor set was obtained from a woman at least 80 years old with acute or convalescent COVID-19.

Here the CDR3 reads CSVAKQGARTGELFF. CDR3 coding DNA: TGCAGCGTTGCTAAACAGGGGGCGCGCACCGGGGAGCTGTTTTTT. The rearrangement links TRBV29-1 to TRBJ2-2; 9 bases map to TRBD1. The CDR3 length is 15 residues. Trimming at V came to 4 bases and at J to 4 bases, leaving 7 bases not matched to a gene. Germline CDR1 SQVTM, CDR2 ANQGSEA.

The gene calls are TRBV5-1 and TRBJ1-1; no reliable D call. The CDR3 totals 14 residues. Germline V gene sequence: CDR1 SGHRS, CDR2 YFSETQ. The V end was cut by 0 bases, the J end by 1 base, with 7 bases between. The CDR3 bases are TGCGCCAGCAGCTTGGACTATCCGAACACTGAAGCTTTCTTT. Amino acid sequence: CASSLDYPNTEAFF.